This TCR beta chain was recovered during a study of memory CD4+ T cells and cytomegalovirus serostatus. Broader study findings: Of 150 to 200 reported CMV TCRbeta sequences, around 62 were found in memory CD4+ repertoires. Repertoires predicted CMV serostatus with median bootstrapped AUC of around 0.95.

Here immunoSEQ multiplex PCR was the method, and the copy in TCRdb shows in-frame clones only, minus some. The profile covers almost 45,000 clones, with approximately 80% appearing a single time and more than 0.95% taken by the ten largest. The CDR3 runs to 14 residues. Per germline, CDR1 GTSNPN and CDR2 SVGIG (reference sequence). V was clipped by 2 bases and J by 8 bases; unmatched bases: 10. Of note for this clone: Its antigen is currently unknown.

The sort gate was single viable CD3+CD4+CD8-CD45RO+ cells for memory CD4+ T cells. Serostatus was set by detecting CMV pp150, pp28, p38, p52 IgG. Sequenced: memory CD4+ T cells from blood. V is TRBV30 and J is TRBJ1-2; 8 bases agree with TRBD1. This TCR derives from an adult in good health and CMV-seronegative. The CDR3 sequence: CAWSRDRPKGGYTF. As DNA, the CDR3 is TGTGCCTGGAGTCGGGACAGGCCTAAGGGGGGCTACACCTTC.